These T cell receptor beta chains were read from a single sample in a study of blood T cells in healthy people across ages. Using its own MiXCR run on the 5' RACE reads, TCRdb lists one record per CDR3 protein. The sample shows 850,000 to 1,000,000 distinct CDR3 sequences, approximately 50% of them seen only once. The sample comprised blood. These receptors came from a woman aged 60-75 years in good health. The CDR3 runs from the conserved cysteine through the conserved F or W. The order of the fields is CDR3 length, clone size, V gene, J gene, D gene, CDR3 DNA, CDR3 protein. A D gene is named only where the DNA matches it firmly. Rows may omit the clone size; those that give it use once, few, many or a size class.

14,once,TRBV20-1,TRBJ2-1,NA,TGCAGTGCTAGAGACCCCGGCCCCTACAATGAGCAGTTCTTC,CSARDPGPYNEQFF
14,many,TRBV30,TRBJ2-7,TRBD2,TGTGCCTGGAGTATTAGCGGGGGTGGCTACGAGCAGTACTTC,CAWSISGGGYEQYF
13,NA,TRBV27,TRBJ1-2,NA,TGTGCCAGCAGACTCTCAGGGACCTATGGCTACACCTTC,CASRLSGTYGYTF
15,NA,TRBV7-8,TRBJ2-5,NA,TGTACCAGCGTTGGGGGCGTCTCAAGTCGAGAGACCCAGTACTTC,CTSVGGVSSRETQYF
18,NA,TRBV13,TRBJ2-6,NA,TGTGCCAGCAGCCTACTAGCACAGGGGAGCTCTGGGGCCAACGTCCTGACTTTC,CASSLLAQGSSGANVLTF
15,NA,TRBV12-3/TRBV12-4,TRBJ2-7,NA,TGTGCCAGCAGTTTAGTATTGGGCAGGGGACACGAGCAGTACTTC,CASSLVLGRGHEQYF
16,few,TRBV18,TRBJ2-5,TRBD2,TGTGCCAGCTCACCGAAACTAGCGGGAGTTGGAGAGACCCAGTACTTC,CASSPKLAGVGETQYF
14,NA,TRBV20-1,TRBJ2-5,NA,TGCAGTGCTGCCCCGGGTGGGGGCTTTGAGACCCAGTACTTC,CSAAPGGGFETQYF
14,NA,TRBV4-3,TRBJ2-1,NA,TGCGCCAGCAGCCAAGATCCTAGAGGCAATGAGCAGTTCTTC,CASSQDPRGNEQFF
15,few,TRBV15,TRBJ2-5,TRBD2,TGTGCCACCAGCAGTCAGCGGGAGGGAAAAGAGACCCAGTACTTC,CATSSQREGKETQYF
15,NA,TRBV25-1,TRBJ1-6,NA,TGTGCCAGCAGTGCCCGGGACCCCTCAACTTCACCCCTCCACTTT,CASSARDPSTSPLHF
18,few,TRBV4-2,TRBJ2-1,NA,TGTGCCAGCAGCCAAGATATGCCACGGACGGGGACTCCCTACGAGCAGTTCTTC,CASSQDMPRTGTPYEQFF
15,once,TRBV30,TRBJ2-7,NA,TGTGCCTGGGGGCGGCGGACAAAACCAGCCTACGAGCAGTACTTC,CAWGRRTKPAYEQYF
14,NA,TRBV6-5,TRBJ2-7,TRBD2,TGTGCCAGCAGGCCACAACTAGCGGTCTACGAGCAGTACTTC,CASRPQLAVYEQYF
14,few,TRBV11-1,TRBJ1-6,NA,TGTGCCAGCAGCCTCAGGCGGGGGAATTCACCCCTCCACTTT,CASSLRRGNSPLHF
12,NA,TRBV7-7,TRBJ2-5,NA,TGTGCCAGCAGCTATGGCTCTGACCTTGGGTACTTC,CASSYGSDLGYF
15,few,TRBV27,TRBJ2-2,NA,TGTGCCAGCAGTGCGGGGACAGCGAACACCGGGGAGCTGTTTTTT,CASSAGTANTGELFF
17,few,TRBV4-1,TRBJ1-1,TRBD1,TGCGCCAGCAGCCAAATAGAAGCCGGGACAGGGACTTCTGAAGCTTTCTTT,CASSQIEAGTGTSEAFF
14,NA,TRBV7-2,TRBJ1-4,NA,TGTGCCAGCAGCTTAGTTTCAGGGGATGAAAAACTGTTTTTT,CASSLVSGDEKLFF
14,few,TRBV28,TRBJ2-3,NA,TGTGCCAGCAGTTCGGCTAGCGCCACAGATACGCAGTATTTT,CASSSASATDTQYF
14,few,TRBV27,TRBJ1-2,NA,TGTGCCAGCAGTTTTCGACGGACTAACTATGGCTACACCTTC,CASSFRRTNYGYTF
18,NA,TRBV4-2,TRBJ2-7,TRBD1,TGTGCCAGCAGCCAAGGGGTCGGGACAGGGGGTAGCTCCTACGAGCAGTACTTC,CASSQGVGTGGSSYEQYF
15,NA,TRBV6-6,TRBJ2-7,TRBD2,TGTGCCAGCAGATACGGTCCTAGCGGGGGTGAAAAGCAGTACTTC,CASRYGPSGGEKQYF
15,once,TRBV5-6,TRBJ2-5,TRBD1,TGTGCCAGCAGTCAACCGGGACAGGGTACAGAGACCCAGTACTTC,CASSQPGQGTETQYF
13,NA,TRBV3-1,TRBJ2-1,NA,TGTGCCAGCAGCCAAGGGGCGGGACTCCTCCAGTTCTTC,CASSQGAGLLQFF
15,NA,TRBV5-1,TRBJ2-7,NA,TGCGCCAGCAGCGCGGTCGCGGGTTCGACCTACGAGCAGTACTTC,CASSAVAGSTYEQYF
14,NA,TRBV7-2,TRBJ2-5,TRBD1,TGTGCCAGCACCCCGGACAGGGTCAGGAATGAGCAGTACTTC,CASTPDRVRNEQYF
15,NA,TRBV6-6,TRBJ2-3,TRBD2,TGTGCCAGCAGTTACTTCCAGCGGGAGACAGATACGCAGTATTTT,CASSYFQRETDTQYF
15,NA,TRBV20-1,TRBJ2-3,TRBD2,TGCAGTGCTCCCCGGGTAGCGGGACGGACAGATACGCAGTATTTT,CSAPRVAGRTDTQYF
16,few,TRBV24-1,TRBJ2-4,NA,TGTGCCACCAGTGATTGGAACCGACATGGCAAAAACATTCAGTACTTC,CATSDWNRHGKNIQYF
16,few,TRBV3-1,TRBJ2-2,TRBD1,TGTGCCAGCAGCCTTCTTATAACAGGGGTCACCGGGGAGCTGTTTTTT,CASSLLITGVTGELFF
15,few,TRBV4-3,TRBJ1-2,NA,TGCGCCAGCAGCCAAGATCGGACGGGAGCCTATGGCTACACCTTC,CASSQDRTGAYGYTF
14,NA,TRBV4-1,TRBJ2-3,NA,TGCGCCAGCAGCCAATGGGGAATAGCAGATACGCAGTATTTT,CASSQWGIADTQYF
15,NA,TRBV5-1,TRBJ1-1,NA,TGCGCCAGCAGCTTGGCGCCGAATATGAACACTGAAGCTTTCTTT,CASSLAPNMNTEAFF
14,NA,TRBV5-1,TRBJ2-7,NA,TGCGCCAGCAGCTTGGCTAGCGAGAGGGACGAGCAGTACTTC,CASSLASERDEQYF
12,NA,TRBV20-1,TRBJ2-3,NA,TGCAGTGCTAGTGGTAGTAGCAATACGCAGTATTTT,CSASGSSNTQYF
14,NA,TRBV30,TRBJ1-2,NA,TGTGCCTGGAGTGTTATTCAGGGGTCCTATGGCTACACCTTC,CAWSVIQGSYGYTF